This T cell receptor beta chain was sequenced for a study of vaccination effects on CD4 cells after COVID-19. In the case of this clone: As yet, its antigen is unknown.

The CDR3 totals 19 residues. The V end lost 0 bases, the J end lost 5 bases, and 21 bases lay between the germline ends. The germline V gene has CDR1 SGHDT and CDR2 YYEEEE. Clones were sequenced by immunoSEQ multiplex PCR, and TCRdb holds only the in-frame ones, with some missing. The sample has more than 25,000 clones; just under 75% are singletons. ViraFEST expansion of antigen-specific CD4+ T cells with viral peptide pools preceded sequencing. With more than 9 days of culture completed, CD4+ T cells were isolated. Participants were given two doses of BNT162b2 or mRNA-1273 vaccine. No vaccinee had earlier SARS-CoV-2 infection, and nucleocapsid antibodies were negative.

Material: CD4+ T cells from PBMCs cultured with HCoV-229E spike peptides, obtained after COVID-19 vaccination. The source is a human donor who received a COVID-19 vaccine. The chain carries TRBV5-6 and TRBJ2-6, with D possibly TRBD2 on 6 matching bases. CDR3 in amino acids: CASSLAVEGRGSRANVLTF. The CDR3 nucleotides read TGTGCCAGCAGCTTGGCCGTGGAGGGCCGAGGGTCTCGGGCCAACGTCCTGACTTTC.